This passage covers 19 T cell receptor beta chains from one sample sequenced in a study of pediatric ulcerative colitis. The rectum was sampled with one to two pinch biopsies at colonoscopy. The table came from immunoSEQ multiplex PCR; TCRdb's copy has only in-frame clones and leaves some out. Of 30,000 to 45,000 clones in the sample, 73% were seen once. The specimen sequenced was gut tissue. The receptors stem from a boy younger than 18 with moderate ulcerative colitis.

This chain connects TRBV2 to TRBJ2-3; the match to TRBD2 covers 7 bases. Trimming removed 6 bases from V and 0 bases from J; junction bases left unmatched: 3. The CDR3 runs to 14 residues. The germline V gene has CDR1 SNHLY and CDR2 FYNNEI. CDR3 coding DNA: TGTGCCAGCAGAAATAGCGGGAGCACAGATACGCAGTATTTT. It yields the protein CASRNSGSTDTQYF.

This chain connects TRBV2 to TRBJ2-5; the D gene is possibly TRBD2 (5 bases). Germline V gene sequence: CDR1 SNHLY, CDR2 FYNNEI. The CDR3 runs to 14 residues. V lost 7 bases to trimming and J lost 4 bases, with 16 bases between them. CDR3 in DNA: TGTGCCAGCATTCGAGACATTGGAGGAGAGACCCAGTACTTC. Residues: CASIRDIGGETQYF.

V usage is TRBV6-4 and J usage is TRBJ1-6; 9 nucleotides align to TRBD1. Germline lookup yields CDR1 MRHNA and CDR2 SNTAGT. This CDR3 has 15 amino acids. V lost 2 bases, J lost 7 bases, and 3 bases stayed unmatched. The CDR3: CASSDTGGLNSPLHF. The CDR3 nucleotides are TGTGCCAGCAGTGACACAGGGGGCCTGAATTCACCCCTCCACTTT.

Comment on this clone: An end of the junction differs from the germline gene, which may be a read error. V usage is TRBV6-4 and J usage is TRBJ2-7; 7 nucleotides line up with TRBD1. Germline V lookup: CDR1 MRHNA, CDR2 SNTAGT. The CDR3 extends over 18 amino acids. CDR3 sequence (DNA): TGTGCCAGCACTATTCGGTGGGATCCGATGGGACAGTACTTAAATAAGGACTTC. Protein product: CASTIRWDPMGQYLNKDF.

This clone showed up just a few times. The chain links TRBV6-1 to TRBJ2-3; 10 bases fit TRBD2. Unmatched junction bases numbered 3, after V lost 2 bases and J lost 4 bases. Looked up from germline, CDR1 is MNHNS and CDR2 is SASEGT. This CDR3 has 15 residues. CDR3 loop: CASSEKAGGPDTQYF. CDR3 in DNA: TGTGCCAGCAGTGAAAAAGCGGGAGGGCCAGATACGCAGTATTTT.

The V call is TRBV28, the J call TRBJ2-3; the match to TRBD2 covers 10 bases. The V segment lost 8 bases and the J segment 0 bases; nucleotides outside the gene matches: 11. This CDR3 is 17 amino acids long. CDR1 and CDR2 (germline): MDHEN, SYDVKM. In DNA form, the CDR3 reads TGTGCCAGCCGCTCCTGGACTAGCGGACCAAGCACAGATACGCAGTATTTT. Its protein product is CASRSWTSGPSTDTQYF.

The V call is TRBV2, the J call TRBJ1-4; TRBD1 might be the D (5 bases). The germline V gene encodes CDR1 SNHLY and CDR2 FYNNEI. V lost 6 bases, J lost 3 bases, and 17 bases lay in between. The CDR3 consists of 16 residues. The CDR3 sequence: CASRRGPPHSNEKLFF. The CDR3 bases are TGTGCCAGCAGACGGGGCCCCCCACACTCTAATGAAAAACTGTTTTTT.

The CDR3 region is CASQAREAKNIQYF. The CDR3 region has the DNA TGTGCCAGCCAGGCGAGGGAGGCCAAAAACATTCAGTACTTC. The rearrangement uses TRBV19 and TRBJ2-4; possibly TRBD2 for D (5 bases). V was trimmed by 9 bases and J by 1 base, leaving 13 bases between them. The CDR3 has 14 amino acids. Germline assignment: CDR1 LNHDA and CDR2 SQIVND (reference sequence).

The rearrangement links TRBV9 to TRBJ2-2; 9 bases match TRBD1. Germline V gene lookup returns CDR1 SGDLS and CDR2 YYNGEE. This CDR3 region has 15 residues. Trimming at V came to 0 bases and at J to 6 bases, leaving 3 bases not matched to a gene. CDR3 region: CASSVDDRGSGELFF. The CDR3 region has the DNA TGTGCCAGCAGCGTAGACGACAGGGGGTCCGGGGAGCTGTTTTTT.

The rearrangement joins TRBV2 to TRBJ1-2; D unclear. The V end lost 5 bases, the J end lost 8 bases, and 18 bases lay between the germline ends. Germline CDR1 is SNHLY and CDR2 is FYNNEI. The CDR3 extends over 14 amino acids. For the CDR3, the DNA is TGTGCCAGCAGTCGCAACGAGAATTTCGGGGGCTACACCTTC. Its translation is CASSRNENFGGYTF.

The chain joins TRBV5-1 to TRBJ2-7; D is unclear. Germline values: CDR1 SGHRS, CDR2 YFSETQ. There are 13 residues in the CDR3. V lost 7 bases, J lost 0 bases, and 11 bases lay in between. In nucleotides, the CDR3 is TGCGCCAGCTACATTGAGAGCTCCTACGAGCAGTACTTC. Translating gives CASYIESSYEQYF.

The chain has TRBV15 and TRBJ2-7; 8 bases fit TRBD2. The CDR3 is 15 residues long. V was pared by 0 bases and J by 6 bases, with 7 bases of the junction left unmatched. Germline V lookup: CDR1 LNHNV, CDR2 YYDKDF (reference sequence). DNA for the CDR3: TGTGCCACCAGCAGAGATTCCAGCGGGAGCGCCGAGCAGTACTTC. Protein sequence: CATSRDSSGSAEQYF.

The table lists this clone with a count of one. V gene TRBV15 combines with J gene TRBJ2-3, with 8 bases identical to TRBD2. The CDR3 totals 16 residues. Unmatched junction bases numbered 7, after V lost 3 bases and J lost 2 bases. CDR1 is LNHNV, CDR2 YYDKDF, per germline (reference sequence). Here the CDR3 DNA reads TGTGCCACCAGCAGCCCCACTAGCGGAGTCACAGATACGCAGTATTTT. This encodes CATSSPTSGVTDTQYF.

V usage is TRBV11-2 and J usage is TRBJ2-5, with D unresolved. From germline, CDR1 is SGHAT and CDR2 FQNNGV. This CDR3 is 14 amino acids long. V was trimmed by 1 base and J by 2 bases, leaving 8 bases between them. In DNA form, the CDR3 reads TGTGCCAGCAGCTTAGGGAACGAACAAGAGACCCAGTACTTC. Translation gives CASSLGNEQETQYF.

The rearrangement joins TRBV14 to TRBJ2-1; TRBD2 agrees at 11 bases. The CDR3 covers 20 residues. V shed 0 bases, J shed 0 bases, and the junction held 10 bases outside the gene matches. Per the germline V gene, CDR1 is SGHDN and CDR2 is FVKESK. CDR3 in DNA: TGTGCCAGCAGCCAAGAGACTGGACTAGCGGGTTACAGCTCCTACAATGAGCAGTTCTTC. This codes for CASSQETGLAGYSSYNEQFF. Based on the CDR3 plus reference TRBV14 and TRBJ2-1, the full variable domain is EAGVTQFPSHSVIEKGQTVTLRCDPISGHDNLYWYRRVMGKEIKFLLHFVKESKQDESGMPNNRFLAERTGGTYSTLKVQPAELEDSGVYFCASSQETGLAGYSSYNEQFFGPGTRLTVL.

The DNA for the CDR3 is TGTGCCAGCAGTGAATTCTTAGCGGCTAGCACAGATACGCAGTATTTT. Its translation is CASSEFLAASTDTQYF. The J gene is TRBJ2-3, the V gene TRBV6-1; D possibly corresponds to TRBD2 (6 bases). Trimming took off 2 bases at V and 0 bases at J, with 12 bases between the two ends. CDR3 size: 16 residues. The V gene's germline CDR1 is MNHNS and CDR2 SASEGT.

The chain carries TRBV19 and TRBJ2-7; unclear D gene. Germline lookup yields CDR1 LNHDA and CDR2 SQIVND (reference sequence). V dropped 8 bases and J dropped 3 bases, with 11 bases sitting between them. The CDR3 length is 12 residues. The CDR3 DNA sequence: TGTGCCAGTTCCGCGGTGGGCTACGAGCAGTACTTC. Amino acid sequence: CASSAVGYEQYF. Full variable domain (remainder filled in from reference TRBV19 and TRBJ2-7): DGGITQSPKYLFRKEGQNVTLSCEQNLNHDAMYWYRQDPGQGLRLIYYSQIVNDFQKGDIAEGYSVSREKKESFPLTVTSAQKNPTAFYLCASSAVGYEQYFGPGTRLTVT.

The chain has TRBV7-2 and TRBJ1-6; D gene unclear. This CDR3 has 13 amino acids. Germline values: CDR1 SGHTA, CDR2 FQGNSA. V was cut by 5 bases and J by 14 bases, with 16 bases left in between. The CDR3 protein is CASSKGGPKALHF. The CDR3 nucleotides read TGTGCCAGCAGCAAGGGCGGTCCCAAGGCCCTCCACTTT.

In this sample, this clone turned up once. The rearrangement links TRBV13 to TRBJ2-3, with unresolved D. Trimming removed 6 bases from V and 7 bases from J, with 11 bases in between. CDR1 and CDR2 (germline): PRHDT, FYEKMQ (reference sequence). This CDR3 spans 12 amino acids. CDR3 region: CASSQTWNTQYF. The CDR3, as DNA: TGTGCCAGCAGTCAAACATGGAATACGCAGTATTTT. The complete variable domain, with remaining parts taken from reference TRBV13 and TRBJ2-3, reads AAGVIQSPRHLIKEKRETATLKCYPIPRHDTVYWYQQGPGQDPQFLISFYEKMQSDKGSIPDRFSAQQFSDYHSELNMSSLELGDSALYFCASSQTWNTQYFGPGTRLTVL.